The sample holds one count of the clone carrying this T cell receptor (beta chain). These data are taken from a study of cytomegalovirus exposure and HLA in healthy donors. The PCR ran on 60 Vbeta and 13 Jbeta primers. Data came from immunoSEQ multiplex PCR; TCRdb stores just in-frame clones and leaves some out. The sample yields about 100,000 clones, approximately 75% seen once. This CDR3 has 15 amino acids. Looked up from germline, CDR1 is LNHDA and CDR2 is SQIVND (reference sequence). V lost 4 bases to trimming and J lost 6 bases; unmatched junction nucleotides: 5. The source of this sequence is a woman between 35 and 50 years old in good health and CMV-seronegative. The sample comprised PBMCs. The rearrangement uses TRBV19 and TRBJ1-4; 10 bases fit TRBD1. The CDR3 nucleotides read TGTGCCAGTAGTACGACCGGGACAGGGGATGAAAAACTGTTTTTT. It codes for CASSTTGTGDEKLFF.